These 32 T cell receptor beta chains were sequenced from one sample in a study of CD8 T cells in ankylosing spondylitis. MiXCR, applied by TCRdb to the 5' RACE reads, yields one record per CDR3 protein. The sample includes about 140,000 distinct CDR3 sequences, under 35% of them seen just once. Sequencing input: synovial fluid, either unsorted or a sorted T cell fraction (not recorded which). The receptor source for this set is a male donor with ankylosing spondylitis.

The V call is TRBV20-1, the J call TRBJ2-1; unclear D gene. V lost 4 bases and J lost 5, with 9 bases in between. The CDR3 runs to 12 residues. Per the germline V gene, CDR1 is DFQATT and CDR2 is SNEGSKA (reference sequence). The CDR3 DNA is TGCAGTGCTAACTACAGAAACAATGAGCAGTTCTTC. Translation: CSANYRNNEQFF.

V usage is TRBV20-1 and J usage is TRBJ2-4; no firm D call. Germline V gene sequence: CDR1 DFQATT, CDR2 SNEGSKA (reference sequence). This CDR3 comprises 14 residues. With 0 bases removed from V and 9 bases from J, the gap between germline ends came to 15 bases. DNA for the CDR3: TGCAGTGCTAGAGATCCCCTGTTAGAGGCCATTCAGTACTTC. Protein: CSARDPLLEAIQYF.

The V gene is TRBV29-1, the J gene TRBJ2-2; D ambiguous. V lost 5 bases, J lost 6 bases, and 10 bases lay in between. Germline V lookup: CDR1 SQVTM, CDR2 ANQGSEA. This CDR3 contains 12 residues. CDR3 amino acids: CSVTVEPGELFF. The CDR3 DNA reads TGCAGCGTTACGGTCGAACCCGGGGAGCTGTTTTTT.

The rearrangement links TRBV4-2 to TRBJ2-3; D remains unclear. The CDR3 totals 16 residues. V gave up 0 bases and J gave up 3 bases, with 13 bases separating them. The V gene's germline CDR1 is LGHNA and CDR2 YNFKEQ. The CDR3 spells CASSQEDRGRTDTQYF. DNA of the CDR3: TGTGCCAGCAGCCAAGAAGACCGAGGTAGGACAGATACGCAGTATTTT.

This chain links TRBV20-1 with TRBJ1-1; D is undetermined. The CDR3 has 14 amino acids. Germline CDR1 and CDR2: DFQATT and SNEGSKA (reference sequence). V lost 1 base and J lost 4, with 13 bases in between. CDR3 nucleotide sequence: TGCAGTGCTAGAGTTACGGGGAGAGGCACTGAAGCTTTCTTT. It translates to CSARVTGRGTEAFF.

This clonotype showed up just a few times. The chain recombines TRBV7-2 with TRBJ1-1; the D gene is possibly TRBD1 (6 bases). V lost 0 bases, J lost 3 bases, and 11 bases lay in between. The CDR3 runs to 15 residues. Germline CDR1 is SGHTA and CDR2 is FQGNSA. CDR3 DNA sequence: TGTGCCAGCAGCTTAGCGAGGGGGACGGACACTGAAGCTTTCTTT. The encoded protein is CASSLARGTDTEAFF.

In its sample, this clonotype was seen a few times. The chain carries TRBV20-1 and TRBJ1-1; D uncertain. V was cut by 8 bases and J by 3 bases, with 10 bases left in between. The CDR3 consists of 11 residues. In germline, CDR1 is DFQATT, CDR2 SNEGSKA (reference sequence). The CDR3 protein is CSPSWDTEAFF. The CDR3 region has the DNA TGCAGTCCCTCCTGGGACACTGAAGCTTTCTTT.

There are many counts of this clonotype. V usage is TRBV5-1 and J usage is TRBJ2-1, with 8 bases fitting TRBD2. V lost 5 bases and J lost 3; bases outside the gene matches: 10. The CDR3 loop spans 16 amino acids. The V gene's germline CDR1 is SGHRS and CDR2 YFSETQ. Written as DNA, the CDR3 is TGCGCCAGCAGGGAAGCAGCGGGAGTTAACTACAATGAGCAGTTCTTC. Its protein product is CASREAAGVNYNEQFF.

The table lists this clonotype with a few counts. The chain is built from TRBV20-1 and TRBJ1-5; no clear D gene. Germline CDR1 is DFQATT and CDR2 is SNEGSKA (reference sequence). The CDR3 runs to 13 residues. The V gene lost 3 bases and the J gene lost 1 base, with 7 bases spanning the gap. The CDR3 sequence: CSASTESNQPQHF. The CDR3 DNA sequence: TGCAGTGCTAGTACAGAAAGCAATCAGCCCCAGCATTTT.

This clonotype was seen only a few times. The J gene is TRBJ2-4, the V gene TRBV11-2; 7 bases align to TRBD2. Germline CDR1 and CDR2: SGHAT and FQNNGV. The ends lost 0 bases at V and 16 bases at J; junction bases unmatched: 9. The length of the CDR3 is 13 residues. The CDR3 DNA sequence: TGTGCCAGCAGCTTAGAAGGGGAGGGCCTTCTATACTTC. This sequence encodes CASSLEGEGLLYF.

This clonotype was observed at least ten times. CDR3 DNA sequence: TGTGCCAGCAGTCAAGGGACTAAGGGACTGAATGAGCAGTTCTTC. It is translated as CASSQGTKGLNEQFF. The chain links TRBV12-3 or TRBV12-4 to TRBJ2-1; 7 bases agree with TRBD2. The junction had 11 bases not matched to a gene; V was cut back by 5 bases and J by 7 bases. There are 15 residues in the CDR3.

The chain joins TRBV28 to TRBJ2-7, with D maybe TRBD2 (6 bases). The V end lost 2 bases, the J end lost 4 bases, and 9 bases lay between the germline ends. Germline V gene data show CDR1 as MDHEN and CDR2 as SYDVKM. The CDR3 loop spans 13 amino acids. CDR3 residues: CASSLPGRYEQYF. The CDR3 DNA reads TGTGCCAGCAGTTTACCCGGGAGATACGAGCAGTACTTC.

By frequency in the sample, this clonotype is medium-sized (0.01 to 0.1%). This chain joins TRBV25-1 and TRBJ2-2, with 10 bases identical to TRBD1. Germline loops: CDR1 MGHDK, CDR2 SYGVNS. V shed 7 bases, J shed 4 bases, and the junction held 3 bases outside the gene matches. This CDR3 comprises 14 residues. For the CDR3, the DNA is TGTGCCAGCACAGACAGGGGGCCCACCGGGGAGCTGTTTTTT. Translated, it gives CASTDRGPTGELFF.

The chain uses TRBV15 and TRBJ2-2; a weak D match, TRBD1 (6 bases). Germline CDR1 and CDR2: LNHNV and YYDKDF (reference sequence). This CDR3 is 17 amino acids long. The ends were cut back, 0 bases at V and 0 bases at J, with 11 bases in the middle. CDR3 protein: CATSRDLGTTNTGELFF. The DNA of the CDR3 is TGTGCCACCAGCAGAGATCTGGGGACAACGAACACCGGGGAGCTGTTTTTT.

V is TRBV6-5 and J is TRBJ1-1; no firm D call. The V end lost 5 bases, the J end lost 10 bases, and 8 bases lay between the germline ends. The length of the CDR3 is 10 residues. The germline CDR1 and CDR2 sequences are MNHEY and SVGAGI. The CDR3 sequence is CASSTLLAFF. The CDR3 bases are TGTGCCAGCAGTACCCTCTTAGCTTTCTTT.

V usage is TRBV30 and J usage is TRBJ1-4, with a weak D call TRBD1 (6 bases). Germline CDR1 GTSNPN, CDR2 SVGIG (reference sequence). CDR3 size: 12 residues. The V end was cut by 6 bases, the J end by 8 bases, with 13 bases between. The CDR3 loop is CACTGMGEKLFF. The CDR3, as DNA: TGTGCCTGTACAGGGATGGGGGAAAAACTGTTTTTT.

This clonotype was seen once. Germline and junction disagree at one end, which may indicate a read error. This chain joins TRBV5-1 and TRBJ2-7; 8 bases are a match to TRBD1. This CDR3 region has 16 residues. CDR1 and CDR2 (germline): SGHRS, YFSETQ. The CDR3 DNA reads TGCGCCAGCAGCTTGGTAGCTGGACAGGGTAATCACGAGCAGCACTTC. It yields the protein CASSLVAGQGNHEQHF.

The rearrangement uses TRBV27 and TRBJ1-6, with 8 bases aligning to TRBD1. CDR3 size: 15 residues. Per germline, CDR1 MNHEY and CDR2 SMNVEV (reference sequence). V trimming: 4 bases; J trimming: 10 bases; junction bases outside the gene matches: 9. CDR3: CASSSITGGYSPLHF. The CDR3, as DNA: TGTGCCAGCAGTTCGATTACAGGGGGATACTCACCCCTCCACTTT.

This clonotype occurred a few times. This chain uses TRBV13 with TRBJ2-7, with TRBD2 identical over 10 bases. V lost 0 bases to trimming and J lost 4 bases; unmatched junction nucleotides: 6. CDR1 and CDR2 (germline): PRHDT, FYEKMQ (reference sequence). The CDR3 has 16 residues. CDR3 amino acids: CASSLGRASGGYEQYF. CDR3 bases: TGTGCCAGCAGCTTAGGTCGGGCTAGCGGGGGTTACGAGCAGTACTTC.

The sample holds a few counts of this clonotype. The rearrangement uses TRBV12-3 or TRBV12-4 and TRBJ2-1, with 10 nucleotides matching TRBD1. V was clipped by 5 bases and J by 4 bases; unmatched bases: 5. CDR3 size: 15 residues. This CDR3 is CASSVGTGAYNEQFF. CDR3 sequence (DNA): TGTGCCAGCAGTGTCGGGACAGGGGCTTACAATGAGCAGTTCTTC.

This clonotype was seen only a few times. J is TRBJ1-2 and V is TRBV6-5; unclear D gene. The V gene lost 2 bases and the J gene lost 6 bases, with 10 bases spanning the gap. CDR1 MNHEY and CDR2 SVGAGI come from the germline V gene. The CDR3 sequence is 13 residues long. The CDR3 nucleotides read TGTGCCAGCAGTTACACAGAGGGAAATGGCTACACCTTC. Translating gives CASSYTEGNGYTF.

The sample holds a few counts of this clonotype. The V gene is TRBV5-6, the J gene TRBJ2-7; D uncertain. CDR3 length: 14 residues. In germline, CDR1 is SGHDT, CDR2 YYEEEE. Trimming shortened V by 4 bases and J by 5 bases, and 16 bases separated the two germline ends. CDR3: CASSTPPVSHEQYF. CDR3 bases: TGTGCCAGCAGCACCCCGCCTGTATCCCACGAGCAGTACTTC.

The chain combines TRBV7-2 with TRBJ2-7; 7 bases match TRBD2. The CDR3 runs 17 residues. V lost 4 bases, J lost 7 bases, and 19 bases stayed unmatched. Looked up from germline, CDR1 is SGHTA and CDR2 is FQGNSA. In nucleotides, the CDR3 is TGTGCCAGCAGCTCCGGGCGGGGAGGGGCCCAAATGGGAGAGCAGTACTTC. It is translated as CASSSGRGGAQMGEQYF.

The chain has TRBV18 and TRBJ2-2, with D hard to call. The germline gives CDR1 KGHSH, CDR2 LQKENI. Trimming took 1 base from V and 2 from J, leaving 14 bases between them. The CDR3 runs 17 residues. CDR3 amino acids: CASSPQVRQPNTGELFF. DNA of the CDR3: TGTGCCAGCTCACCACAAGTGCGTCAACCTAACACCGGGGAGCTGTTTTTT. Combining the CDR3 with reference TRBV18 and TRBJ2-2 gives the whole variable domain NAGVMQNPRHLVRRRGQEARLRCSPMKGHSHVYWYRQLPEEGLKFMVYLQKENIIDESGMPKERFSAEFPKEGPSILRIQQVVRGDSAAYFCASSPQVRQPNTGELFFGEGSRLTVL.

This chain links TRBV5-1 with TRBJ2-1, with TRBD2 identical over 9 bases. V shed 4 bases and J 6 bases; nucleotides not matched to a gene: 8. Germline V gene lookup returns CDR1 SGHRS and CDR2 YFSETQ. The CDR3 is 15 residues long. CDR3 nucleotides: TGCGCCAGCAGCGGTGGCGGGAGGGCCGTCAATGAGCAGTTCTTC. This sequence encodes CASSGGGRAVNEQFF.

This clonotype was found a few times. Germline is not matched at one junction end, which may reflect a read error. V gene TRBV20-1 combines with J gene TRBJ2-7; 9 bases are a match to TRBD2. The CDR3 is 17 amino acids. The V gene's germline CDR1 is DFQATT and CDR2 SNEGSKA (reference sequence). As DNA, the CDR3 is TGCAGTGCTAGAGATGGGTTTGAGCGGGAGGTCTCCCACGAGCAGTACTTC. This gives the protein CSARDGFEREVSHEQYF.

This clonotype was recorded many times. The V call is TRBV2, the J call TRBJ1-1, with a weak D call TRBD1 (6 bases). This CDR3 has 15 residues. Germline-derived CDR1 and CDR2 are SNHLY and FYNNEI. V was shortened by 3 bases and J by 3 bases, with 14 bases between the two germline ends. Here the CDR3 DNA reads TGTGCCAGCAGTGATTATCAGGGGTCATACACTGAAGCTTTCTTT. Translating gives CASSDYQGSYTEAFF.

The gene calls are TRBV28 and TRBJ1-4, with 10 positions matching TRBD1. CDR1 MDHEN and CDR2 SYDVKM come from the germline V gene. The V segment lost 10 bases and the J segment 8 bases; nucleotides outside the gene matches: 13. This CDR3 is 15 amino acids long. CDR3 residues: CATAFGTGVSEKLFF. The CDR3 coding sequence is TGTGCCACGGCGTTTGGGACAGGGGTGAGCGAAAAACTGTTTTTT.

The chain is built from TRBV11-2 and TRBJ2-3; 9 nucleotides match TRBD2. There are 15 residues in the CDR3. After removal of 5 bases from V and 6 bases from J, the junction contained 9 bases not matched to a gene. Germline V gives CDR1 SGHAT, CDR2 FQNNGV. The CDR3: CASSTPGTSPDTQYF. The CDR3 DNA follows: TGTGCCAGCAGCACCCCCGGGACTAGCCCCGATACGCAGTATTTT.

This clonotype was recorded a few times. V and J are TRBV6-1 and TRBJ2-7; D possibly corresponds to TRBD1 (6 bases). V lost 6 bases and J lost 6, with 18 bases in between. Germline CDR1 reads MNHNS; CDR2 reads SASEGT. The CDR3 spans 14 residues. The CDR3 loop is CASSLRGNLLEQYF. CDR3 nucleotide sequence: TGTGCCAGCAGCCTTAGGGGGAATCTGCTCGAGCAGTACTTC.

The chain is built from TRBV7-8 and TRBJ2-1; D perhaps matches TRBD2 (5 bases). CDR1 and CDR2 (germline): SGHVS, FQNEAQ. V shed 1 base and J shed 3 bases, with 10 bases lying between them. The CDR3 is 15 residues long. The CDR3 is CASSLVASSYNEQFF. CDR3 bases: TGTGCCAGCAGCTTAGTGGCTAGCAGCTACAATGAGCAGTTCTTC.

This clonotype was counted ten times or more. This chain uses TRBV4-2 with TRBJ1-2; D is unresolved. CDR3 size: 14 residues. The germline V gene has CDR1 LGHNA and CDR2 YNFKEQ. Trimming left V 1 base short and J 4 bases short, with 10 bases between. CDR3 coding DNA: TGTGCCAGCAGCCAAGTAATCGGCGGCTATGGCTACACCTTC. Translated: CASSQVIGGYGYTF.